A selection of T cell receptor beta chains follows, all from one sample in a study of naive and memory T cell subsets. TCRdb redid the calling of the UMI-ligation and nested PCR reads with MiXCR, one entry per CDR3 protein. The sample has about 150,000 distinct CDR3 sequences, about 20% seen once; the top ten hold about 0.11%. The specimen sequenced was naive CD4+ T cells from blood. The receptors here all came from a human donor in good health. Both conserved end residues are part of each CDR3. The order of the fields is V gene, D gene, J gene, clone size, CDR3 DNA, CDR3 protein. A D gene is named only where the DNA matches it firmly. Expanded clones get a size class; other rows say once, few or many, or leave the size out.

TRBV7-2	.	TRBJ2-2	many	TGTGCCAGCAGCTCCACGAACACCGGGGAGCTGTTTTTT	CASSSTNTGELFF
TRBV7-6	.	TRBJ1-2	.	TGTGCCAGCAGCTCAGGATATCTGGGCTATGGCTACACCTTC	CASSSGYLGYGYTF
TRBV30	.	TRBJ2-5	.	TGTGCCTGGAGGGAAGAGACCCAGTACTTC	CAWREETQYF
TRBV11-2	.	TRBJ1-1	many	TGTGCCAGCAGCCTCTCTATGGGAGGGACTGAAGCTTTCTTT	CASSLSMGGTEAFF
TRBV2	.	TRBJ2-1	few	TGTGCCAGCAGTGAAGCGAGGGTGAGCTACAATGAGCAGTTCTTC	CASSEARVSYNEQFF
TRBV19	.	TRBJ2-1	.	TGTGCCAGTAGTATTAGGGACGGGAGCTCCTACAATGAGCAGTTCTTC	CASSIRDGSSYNEQFF
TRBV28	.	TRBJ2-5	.	TGTGCCAGCAGTTTATGGGACGCTGTAGAGACCCAGTACTTC	CASSLWDAVETQYF
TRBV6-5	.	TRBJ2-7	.	TGTGCCAGCACTCTGAGTCCCTACGAGCAGTACTTC	CASTLSPYEQYF
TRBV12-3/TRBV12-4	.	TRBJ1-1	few	TGTGCCAGCAGTTTAAGGGGTACTGAAGCTTTCTTT	CASSLRGTEAFF
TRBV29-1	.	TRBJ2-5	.	TGCAGCGTTGATAGCCCGACGGGGACCCAGTACTTC	CSVDSPTGTQYF
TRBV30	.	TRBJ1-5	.	TGTGCCTGGAGTGTAGACGTGGGGAGTCAGCCCCAGCATTTT	CAWSVDVGSQPQHF
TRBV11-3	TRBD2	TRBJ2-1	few	TGTGCCAGCAGCAAAGGGGGGACTAGCGGGATTCTAGGCTACAATGAGCAGTTCTTC	CASSKGGTSGILGYNEQFF
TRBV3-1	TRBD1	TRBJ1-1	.	TGTGCCAGCAGCCACGGACAGGGTGAAGCTTTCTTT	CASSHGQGEAFF
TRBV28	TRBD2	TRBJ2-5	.	TGTGCCAGCAGTTTAGCGGGAGCGTTAGAGACCCAGTACTTC	CASSLAGALETQYF
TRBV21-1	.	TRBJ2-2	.	TGTGCCAGCACCAATGAACAGAGGAACACCGGGGAGCTGTTTTTT	CASTNEQRNTGELFF
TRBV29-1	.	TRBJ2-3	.	TGCAGCGTTGGGACGGTAGAAAGGCAGTATTTT	CSVGTVERQYF
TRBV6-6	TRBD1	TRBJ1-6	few	TGTGCCAGCAGTTACCCACCGACAGGGGGTTCCTATAATTCACCCCTCCACTTT	CASSYPPTGGSYNSPLHF
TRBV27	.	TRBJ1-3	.	TGTGCCAGCAGTTTATCGCGACAGACTGGAAACACCATATATTTT	CASSLSRQTGNTIYF
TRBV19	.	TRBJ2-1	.	TGTGCCAGTAGTATCCCCGCGGGGTCCTACAATGAGCAGTTCTTC	CASSIPAGSYNEQFF
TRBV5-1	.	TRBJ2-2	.	TGCGCCAGCAGCCGCGGACGGCCTAACACCGGGGAGCTGTTTTTT	CASSRGRPNTGELFF
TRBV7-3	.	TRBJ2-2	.	TGTGCCAGCAGCTCTAGCAGGGTAGCCGGGGAGCTGTTTTTT	CASSSSRVAGELFF
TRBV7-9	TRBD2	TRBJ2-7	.	TGTGCCAGCAGCCCGCCCCGCGGGAGGGTTAGCGAGCAGTACTTC	CASSPPRGRVSEQYF
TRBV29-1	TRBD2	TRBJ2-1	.	TGCAGCGTAAGTTGGTTTACTAGCGGGAGTTATGAGCAGTTCTTC	CSVSWFTSGSYEQFF
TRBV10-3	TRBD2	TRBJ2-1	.	TGTGCCATCAGTGAGGGGCTAGCGGACAATGAGCAGTTCTTC	CAISEGLADNEQFF